Given below is one T cell receptor beta chain in context. Only in-frame clones appear in the TCRdb table, and some are missing; sequencing was by immunoSEQ multiplex PCR. The table lists 15,000 to 20,000 clones, around 70% of them singletons. The entry originates in a study of OX40 agonist ivuxolimab in advanced cancers. V dropped 4 bases and J dropped 9; count of bases not matched to a gene: 12. Germline assignment: CDR1 MNHEY and CDR2 SVGAGI. The CDR3 has 14 residues. This receptor was identified in an adult with an advanced solid tumor such as melanoma, head and neck, liver or kidney cancer. This chain uses TRBV6-5 with TRBJ2-7, with 7 bases lining up with TRBD1. The source material was CD4+ or CD8+ T cells sorted from blood, sampled in a trial of the OX40 agonist ivuxolimab. DNA for the CDR3: TGTGCCAGCAGTTCCCAGGACAGGAGAACGGTGCAGTACTTC. As protein: CASSSQDRRTVQYF.